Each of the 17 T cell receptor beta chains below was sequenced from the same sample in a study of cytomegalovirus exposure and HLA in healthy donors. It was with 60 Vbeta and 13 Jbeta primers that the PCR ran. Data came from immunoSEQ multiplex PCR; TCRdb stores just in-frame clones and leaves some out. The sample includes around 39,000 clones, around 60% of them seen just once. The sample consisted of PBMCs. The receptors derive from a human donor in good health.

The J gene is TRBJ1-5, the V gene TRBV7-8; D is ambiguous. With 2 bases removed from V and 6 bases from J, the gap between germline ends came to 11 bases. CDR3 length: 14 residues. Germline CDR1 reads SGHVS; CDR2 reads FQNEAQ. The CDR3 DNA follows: TGTGCCAGCAGCTTACTCGCGGATCGTCAGCCCCAGCATTTT. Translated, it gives CASSLLADRQPQHF.

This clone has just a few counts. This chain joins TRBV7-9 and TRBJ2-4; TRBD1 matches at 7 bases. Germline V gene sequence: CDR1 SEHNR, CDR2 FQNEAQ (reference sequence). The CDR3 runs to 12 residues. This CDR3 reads CATQQGTNIQYF. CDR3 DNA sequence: TGTGCGACGCAACAGGGGACAAACATTCAGTACTTC.

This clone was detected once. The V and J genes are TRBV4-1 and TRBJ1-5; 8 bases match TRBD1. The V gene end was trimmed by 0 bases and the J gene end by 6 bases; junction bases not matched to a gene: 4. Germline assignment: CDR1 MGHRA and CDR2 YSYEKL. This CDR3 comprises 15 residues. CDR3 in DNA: TGCGCCAGCAGCCAAGATTTCAGGGGGCTTCAGCCCCAGCATTTT. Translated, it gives CASSQDFRGLQPQHF.

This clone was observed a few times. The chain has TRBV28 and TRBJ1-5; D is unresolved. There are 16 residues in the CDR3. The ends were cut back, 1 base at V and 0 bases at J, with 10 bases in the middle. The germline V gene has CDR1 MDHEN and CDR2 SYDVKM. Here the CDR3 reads CASSLSGRGSNQPQHF. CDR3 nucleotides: TGTGCCAGCAGTTTATCCGGGCGGGGTAGCAATCAGCCCCAGCATTTT.

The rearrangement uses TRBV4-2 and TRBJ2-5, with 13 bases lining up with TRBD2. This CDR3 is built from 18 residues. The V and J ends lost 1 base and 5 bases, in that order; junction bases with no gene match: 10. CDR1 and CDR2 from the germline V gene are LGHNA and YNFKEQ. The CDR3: CASSQGTSGGAPGETQYF. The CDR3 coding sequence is TGTGCCAGCAGCCAAGGCACTAGCGGGGGGGCCCCGGGGGAGACCCAGTACTTC.

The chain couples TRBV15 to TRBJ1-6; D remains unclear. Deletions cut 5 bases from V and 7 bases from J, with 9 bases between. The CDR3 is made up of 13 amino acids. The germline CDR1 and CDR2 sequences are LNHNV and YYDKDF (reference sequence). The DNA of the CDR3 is TGTGCCACCAGCGAGGTCGGAAATTCACCCCTCCACTTT. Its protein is CATSEVGNSPLHF.

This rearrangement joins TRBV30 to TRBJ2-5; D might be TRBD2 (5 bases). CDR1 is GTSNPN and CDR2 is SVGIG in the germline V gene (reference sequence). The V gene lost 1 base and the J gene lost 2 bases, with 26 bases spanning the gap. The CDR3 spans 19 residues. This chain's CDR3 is CAWSAPPFHNPEGQETQYF. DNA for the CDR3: TGTGCCTGGAGTGCCCCTCCCTTTCACAATCCTGAGGGTCAAGAGACCCAGTACTTC.

The CDR3: CASSEGGTGDTQYF. The CDR3 DNA sequence: TGTGCCAGCAGTGAAGGAGGAACTGGGGATACGCAGTATTTT. This rearrangement joins TRBV6-1 to TRBJ2-3; D uncertain. The CDR3 covers 14 residues. V was cut by 1 base and J by 6 bases, with 11 bases left in between. CDR1 MNHNS and CDR2 SASEGT come from the germline V gene.

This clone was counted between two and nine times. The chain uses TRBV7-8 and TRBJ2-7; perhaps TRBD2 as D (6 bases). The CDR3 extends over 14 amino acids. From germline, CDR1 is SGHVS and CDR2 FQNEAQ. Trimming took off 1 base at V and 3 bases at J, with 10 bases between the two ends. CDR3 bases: TGTGCCAGCAGCTTAGTGCGACTAGGCTACGAGCAGTACTTC. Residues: CASSLVRLGYEQYF.

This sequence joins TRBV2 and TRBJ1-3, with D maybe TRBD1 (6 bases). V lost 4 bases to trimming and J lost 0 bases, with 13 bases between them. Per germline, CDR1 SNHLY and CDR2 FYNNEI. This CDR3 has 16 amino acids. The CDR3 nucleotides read TGTGCCAGCAGTGGACAGGCGATACCCTCTGGAAACACCATATATTTT. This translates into CASSGQAIPSGNTIYF.

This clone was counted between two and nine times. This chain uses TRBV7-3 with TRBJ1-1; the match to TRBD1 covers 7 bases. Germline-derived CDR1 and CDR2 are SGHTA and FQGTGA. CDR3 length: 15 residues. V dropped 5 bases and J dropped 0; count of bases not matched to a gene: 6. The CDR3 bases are TGTGCCAGCAGCCGGACAGGTTCCATGAACACTGAAGCTTTCTTT. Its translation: CASSRTGSMNTEAFF.

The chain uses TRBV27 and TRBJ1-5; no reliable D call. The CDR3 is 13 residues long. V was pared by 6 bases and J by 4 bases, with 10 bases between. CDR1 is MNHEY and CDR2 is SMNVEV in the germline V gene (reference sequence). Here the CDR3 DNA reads TGTGCCAGCAGAGGAGGGCTGAATCAGCCCCAGCATTTT. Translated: CASRGGLNQPQHF.

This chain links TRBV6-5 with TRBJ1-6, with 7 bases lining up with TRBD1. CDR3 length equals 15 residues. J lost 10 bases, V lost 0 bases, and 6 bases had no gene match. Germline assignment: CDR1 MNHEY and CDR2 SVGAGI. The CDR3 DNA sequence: TGTGCCAGCAGTTACTCCGACAGGGCCCCATCACCCCTCCACTTT. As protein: CASSYSDRAPSPLHF.

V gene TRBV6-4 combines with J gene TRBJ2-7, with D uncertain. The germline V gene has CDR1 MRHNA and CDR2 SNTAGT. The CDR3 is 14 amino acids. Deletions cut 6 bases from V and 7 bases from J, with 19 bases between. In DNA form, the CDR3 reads TGTGCCAGCAGACTTGAAAGCGCCGCCGGGGAGCAGTACTTC. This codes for CASRLESAAGEQYF.

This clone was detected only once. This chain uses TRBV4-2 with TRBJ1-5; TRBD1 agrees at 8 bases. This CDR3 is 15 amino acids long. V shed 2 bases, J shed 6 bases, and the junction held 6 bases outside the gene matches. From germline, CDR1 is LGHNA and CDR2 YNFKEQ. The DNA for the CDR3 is TGTGCCAGCAGCCAAACCGGGACAGGAGGTCAGCCCCAGCATTTT. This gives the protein CASSQTGTGGQPQHF.

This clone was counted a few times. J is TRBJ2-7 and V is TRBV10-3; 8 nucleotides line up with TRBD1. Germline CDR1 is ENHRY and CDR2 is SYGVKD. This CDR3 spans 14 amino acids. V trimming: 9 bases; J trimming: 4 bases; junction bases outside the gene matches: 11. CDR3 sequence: CAITGQGLPYEQYF. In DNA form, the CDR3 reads TGTGCCATAACTGGACAGGGCCTGCCTTACGAGCAGTACTTC.

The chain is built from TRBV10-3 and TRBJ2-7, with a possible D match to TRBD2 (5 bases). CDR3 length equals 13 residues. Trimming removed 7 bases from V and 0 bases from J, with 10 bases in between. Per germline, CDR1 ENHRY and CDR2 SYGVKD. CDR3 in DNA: TGTGCCATCAACAACGACTACTCCTACGAGCAGTACTTC. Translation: CAINNDYSYEQYF.